The subject of this entry is one T cell receptor beta chain. Its specific antigen is unknown. No base quality information exists; no much larger clone differs at one position. CD8 naive samples were obtained by positive selection for CCR7 among CD45RO-negative cells, yielding a CD45RA+CCR7+ population from which TemRA cells were excluded. The donors were healthy, HIV-negative adults with no recently reported acute infections or vaccinations. Only Caucasian adults living in Nashville, Tennessee, USA were represented among the donors. Blood was collected by leukapheresis, and PBMCs were isolated by Ficoll-Histopaque density gradient centrifugation and then cryopreserved in liquid nitrogen vapor phase. Analytical flow cytometry was used to check the purity and quantity of every magnetically sorted T cell population. Genomic DNA was isolated from every sorted fraction and measured by UV absorbance on a Nanodrop 2000c.

Using the deep immunoSEQ assay, multiplex PCR amplified TCR CDR3 regions from genomic DNA. Extracted genomic DNA from each cell subset was spread evenly across all wells of several immunoSEQ 96-well plates, with each plate serving as a replicate. For sorted subsets, roughly 200 ng of genomic DNA, equivalent to 30,000 or so T cell genomes, went into each replicate PCR. Purified libraries were measured with a Qubit 3.0 fluorometer, size-checked on a Bioanalyzer 2100, and measured again with the KAPA Library Quantification kit. Each immunoSEQ 96-well plate was sequenced on its own single-read 150-cycle Illumina NextSeq 550 flow cell. The paper's data handling went like this. Because only junctional sequences without quality scores were contained in the immunoSEQ output, filtering matching that applied to full-length reads could not be performed. Sequences were annotated with PyIR, a Python wrapper for IgBLAST v1.9, and V/J genes and CDR3 were assigned using IMGT germline references. Any read was removed if the V/J assignment was weak (E-value above 1e-6), the CDR3 was missing, or the read contained stop codons, out-of-frame junctions, or ambiguous translated residues. V3J clonotypes were defined by identical inferred V gene, J gene, and CDR3 amino acid sequence. The percentage overlap between two repertoires was calculated by dividing the number of shared unique clonotypes by the size of the smaller repertoire. RTK rarefaction, the Chao1 estimator, and Recon v2.1 estimates of unobserved clonotypes were used to assess repertoire richness. Generation probabilities for all TCRbeta clonotypes obtained by the gDNA method from a few donors were computed using OLGA. The table was pulled from immuneACCESS by TCRdb, which kept in-frame rearrangements only. Such tables lose some clones; where checked, under half of the loss comes from unresolved V genes, and the rest has no known cause. V and J calls and clone size are given by that table; D and trimming were obtained from the DNA. For this sample there are roughly 770,000 clones; just over 95% appear just once. Less than 0.3% of the sample rests with the top ten.

CDR1 and CDR2 (SGHVS, FQNEAQ) derive from the germline V gene. There are 18 amino acids in the CDR3, from cysteine to phenylalanine inclusive. The sequence is cut down to CDR3 DNA, 54 bases in frame from base 1. Ends trimmed: V by 5 bases, J by 2 bases; bases unmatched to a gene: 16. The sample is drawn from a study of shared clonotypes between healthy human individuals (dated by TCRdb to 2020 to 2022). Describing the broader study: Three men and a couple of women, aged 18 to 49 years, made up the cohort. For each donor, three plates each were used for CD4 naive and CD4 memory, two plates were used for CD8 naive, and one plate was used for CD8 memory. The study deeply sequenced blood TCR repertoires of several healthy adults to estimate repertoire size and the extent of clonotype sharing between individuals. Libraries were prepared and TCR repertoires were sequenced by different laboratories using diverse techniques, in order to increase sequencing depth and limit assay-specific biases. Per donor, leukapheresis produced somewhere between about 0.9 and 9 billion PBMCs. What the authors observed across the whole study: Compared with non-shared clonotypes, the clonotypes found in all four sorted-subset donors had higher generation probabilities. Incomplete sequencing was indicated by rarefaction of sorted-subset datasets, despite the large sequencing depth. Larger estimated clonotype richness was generally found for naive subsets than for memory subsets. Sampling was restricted to blood, and TCR repertoires in tissue are likely to differ from TCR repertoires in blood. Based on pairwise subsampling, the degree of clonotype sharing among donors was expected to be affected by sequencing depth. Across four donors, 5% to 6% of naive CD4, approximately 3.6% of naive CD8, 2.3% of memory CD4, and under 0.45% of memory CD8 clonotypes were shared. Because the study included only a small number of donors, the genetic and exposure-history diversity represented was limited.

The chain is made from TRBV7-8 and TRBJ2-5, with 8 bases matching TRBD2. The material sequenced was naive CD8+ T cells sorted from blood. The cell subset or site tag for this specimen amounts to: CD45RA+CCR7+. This clonotype originated in a man aged 30 to 45 in good health. The CDR3 amino acid sequence is: CASSRRVGSGDGQETQYF. The nucleotide sequence is given as TGTGCCAGCAGCCGCCGGGTCGGTAGCGGGGATGGGCAAGAGACCCAGTACTTC.